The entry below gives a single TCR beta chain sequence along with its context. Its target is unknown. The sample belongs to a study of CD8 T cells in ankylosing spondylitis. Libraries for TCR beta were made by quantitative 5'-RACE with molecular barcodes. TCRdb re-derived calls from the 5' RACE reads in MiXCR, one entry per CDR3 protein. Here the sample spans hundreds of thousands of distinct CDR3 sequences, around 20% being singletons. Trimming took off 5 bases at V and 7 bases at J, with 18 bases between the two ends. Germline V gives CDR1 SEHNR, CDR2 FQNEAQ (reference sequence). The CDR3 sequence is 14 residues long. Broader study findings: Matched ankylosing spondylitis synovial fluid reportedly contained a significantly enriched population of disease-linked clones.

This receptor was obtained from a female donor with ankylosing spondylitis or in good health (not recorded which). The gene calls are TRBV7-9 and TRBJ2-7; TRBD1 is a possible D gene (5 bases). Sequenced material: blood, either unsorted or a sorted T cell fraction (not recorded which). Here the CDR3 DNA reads TGTGCCAGCAGCCCTAAGGCAGGGCTGGGGGAGCAGTACTTC. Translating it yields CASSPKAGLGEQYF.